These T cell receptor beta chains were read from a single sample in a study of identical twins. TCRdb reanalysed the 5' RACE reads using MiXCR and keeps one entry per CDR3 protein. The sample includes around 250,000 distinct CDR3 sequences, about an eighth seen only once; the top ten take about 3.9%. The sample was also linked to a second study, of yellow fever vaccine responses in identical twins.

The specimen sequenced was memory (CD45RO+) T cells sorted from blood. The receptors were gathered from a young woman in good health. Both conserved end residues are part of each CDR3.

j_call v_call cdr3_aa
TRBJ2-5 TRBV4-1 CASSQQGAGETQYF
TRBJ1-1 TRBV5-6 CASSYRGFAEAFF
TRBJ2-1 TRBV7-2 CASSLRGFPPYNEQFF
TRBJ2-5 TRBV6-2/TRBV6-3 CASSYLTSQETQYF
TRBJ1-1 TRBV20-1 CSARVGVMNTEAFF
TRBJ2-2 TRBV28 CASSLFTVTGELFF
TRBJ2-1 TRBV21-1 CASSKEGQATGLAGDYNEQFF
TRBJ2-2 TRBV6-1 CASRTQGLAESTGELFF
TRBJ1-5 TRBV2 CASSELTGNQPQHF
TRBJ2-7 TRBV7-2 CASSSIQGYEQYF
TRBJ1-2 TRBV7-3 CASRVGRNYGYTF
TRBJ1-1 TRBV25-1 CASSEDRTGGYDTEAFF
TRBJ2-3 TRBV5-6 CASSLALPDTQYF
TRBJ2-7 TRBV7-8 CASSLGQQGYEQYF
TRBJ2-5 TRBV5-5 CASSLATRETQYF
TRBJ2-7 TRBV2 CASKPGLASYEQYF
TRBJ1-5 TRBV28 CASRGTGGKGQPQHF
TRBJ2-7 TRBV2 CASSEVWTRTYEQYF
TRBJ2-5 TRBV7-9 CASSFVGAGETQYF
TRBJ2-1 TRBV29-1 CSVEGPRSNLGNEQFF
TRBJ1-5 TRBV20-1 CSARGGANQPQHF
TRBJ2-1 TRBV14 CASSRASSGRSEQFF
TRBJ2-7 TRBV5-5 CASSLDGRDYEQYF
TRBJ2-3 TRBV3-1 CASSNILAGPSTDTQYF
TRBJ1-2 TRBV7-8 CASSLDPGYGYTF
TRBJ2-5 TRBV4-3 CASSRTSGGNQETQYF
TRBJ2-2 TRBV12-3/TRBV12-4 CASSPGTGSTGELFF
TRBJ1-2 TRBV20-1 CSAKRTGFAGYTF
TRBJ1-2 TRBV12-3/TRBV12-4 CASSPGQWASDYGYTF
TRBJ1-1 TRBV5-1 CASSLSVMNTEAFF
TRBJ2-5 TRBV6-2/TRBV6-3 CASSYPGQGREETQYF
TRBJ2-1 TRBV27 CASISRLAGINEQFF
TRBJ2-1 TRBV30 CASTRGASGRSSYNEQFF
TRBJ2-1 TRBV6-2/TRBV6-3 CASSYYRGVGSGSYNEQFF
TRBJ1-2 TRBV7-2 CASSRDVSYGYTF
TRBJ2-7 TRBV6-2/TRBV6-3 CASSSGTSGSEQYF
TRBJ1-6 TRBV30 CAWDRDGNSPLHF
TRBJ1-5 TRBV29-1 CSVRDSSNQPQHF
TRBJ2-1 TRBV10-1 CASSDLAGSSYNEQFF
TRBJ2-1 TRBV9 CASSVVGTRSEQFF
TRBJ2-7 TRBV20-1 CSAQGTGQGVWEQYF
TRBJ2-7 TRBV7-9 CASSLKGAGGQYEQYF
TRBJ2-5 TRBV5-1 CASRRMDVETQYF
TRBJ2-2 TRBV3-1 CASSQGDTDTGELFF
TRBJ2-5 TRBV28 CASSLGTEVSQYF
TRBJ1-2 TRBV7-2 CASKVPGQLYGYTF
TRBJ2-7 TRBV3-1 CASSPAFSYEQYF